Below, one TCR beta chain is given with its context. No clone much larger than this one lies a single base away; base qualities are absent. This entry comes from a study of graft-versus-host responses after intestinal transplantation (dated by TCRdb to 2020 to 2022). Notes on the research overall: The transplants that recipients got were multivisceral, liver-intestinal, or isolated intestinal. Every recipient was given anti-thymocyte globulin induction, then maintenance tacrolimus and steroids for approximately 3 years. After intestinal transplantation, graft-versus-host and host-versus-graft alloreactive T cell clones were followed in the graft, circulation and bone marrow using bulk TCR-beta CDR3 sequencing. To identify alloreactive clones, pre-transplant mixed lymphocyte reaction products were sequenced and compared with unstimulated pre-transplant donor and recipient T cells. The cohort enrolled about two dozen intestinal transplant recipients, one of whom was a retransplant, and a few patients without pretransplant specimens were excluded. A peak of at least 4% donor T cells among recipient peripheral blood mononuclear cells was the definition used for donor T cell macrochimerism. Rather than going through the commercial service, samples from a few later patients were sequenced in-house on an Illumina MiSeq and processed with MiXCR. Here is what the overall study found, with its caveats: Patients with donor T cell macrochimerism had high GvH to HvG T cell clonal ratios in their allografts. Conclusions were limited by the relatively low number and heterogeneity of intestinal transplant patients. GvH clones were found in recipient bone marrow, and some of the GvH clones appeared earlier in ileal mucosa or blood, which is consistent with an intestinal mucosal origin. Early after transplant, peak levels of circulating GvH clones were found to be associated with declines in HvG clones.

Libraries were built with the immunoSEQ multiplex PCR assay. For most patients, genomic DNA was isolated with the Qiagen DNeasy Blood and Tissue Kit and sent frozen to Adaptive Biotechnologies for TCR sequencing. For most patients, genomic DNA was subjected to high-throughput TCR-beta CDR3 sequencing by Adaptive Biotechnologies. The authors processed their data as follows. TCR sequencing data were retrieved from Adaptive's ImmunoSEQ software for more than 15 patients, whereas a few other patients were processed with MiXCR and VDJtools. CD4 versus CD8 sorting errors were corrected by removing sequences found in both subsets at a frequency ratio below 5:1. CDR3 nucleotide sequences shared between donor and recipient were removed because the origin of such sequences could not be assigned. Alloreactive clones required at least 2-fold expansion over unstimulated cells and minimum CFSE-low frequency of 0.002% (template counts) or 0.001% (read counts). Clones detected in sequenced pre-transplant spleen, lymph node, or MLR CFSE-low populations of the donor or recipient were defined as mappable. Cumulative frequency of alloreactive clones was calculated as a percentage of all sequences weighted by copy number. The immuneACCESS repertoire file appears here via TCRdb, limited to in-frame rearrangements. These files lack a portion of the clones; in checked studies, under half of the deficit traces to unresolved V genes, and the cause of the others is not known. The V and J calls and clone size are taken from that table; D and trimming were inferred from the DNA. The sample table holds around 21,000 clones, of which about 55% were seen once. Together, the top ten hold approximately 0.93% of the sample.

The germline V gene (reference sequence) sets CDR1 to LNHNV and CDR2 to YYDKDF. The CDR3 runs 15 residues from the cysteine to the phenylalanine. Just the 45-base CDR3 DNA is kept, in frame starting at base 1. V loses 0 bases, J loses 7 bases, and the germline ends lie 15 bases apart. Explained via the paper, the time point label denotes: cells obtained before transplantation from donor or recipient. Mixed lymphocyte reactions plated some 200,000 CFSE-labeled pre-transplant responders with some 200,000 irradiated violet-dye-labeled stimulators and were cultured for about 6 days. Proliferating CD3+CD4+CFSE-low and CD3+CD8+CFSE-low responder cells were FACS-sorted on a BD Influx sorter after the mixed lymphocyte reaction.

Here the chain combines TRBV15 and TRBJ2-5; TRBD1 is a weak D gene call, 6 bases matching. This TCR derives from a human patient who received an intestinal transplant. Sequenced here: alloreactive CD4+ T cells from a mixed lymphocyte reaction culture, sampled before intestinal transplant. The cell subset or site label, as the study defines it: CFSE-low proliferating T cells sorted from approximately 6-day pre-transplant mixed lymphocyte reaction (GvH or HvG direction). The sequenced DNA: TGTGCCACCAGCAGAGATGGGGGACAAGAGGGGACCCAGTACTTC. This yields the protein CATSRDGGQEGTQYF.